Below, 17 T cell receptor beta chains from the same sample are listed, as sequenced in a study of spatial heterogeneity in lung cancer. Time point of the sample: sample taken at primary tumor resection. The study's findings and limits: In tumors, expanded intratumoral alpha and beta TCR counts tracked mutation counts.

These receptors are not linked to any known antigen. TCRdb fed the 5' RACE reads into MiXCR, producing one record per CDR3 protein. The data show 5,900 or so distinct CDR3 sequences, less than 9.5% seen once. The sequencing used lung tumor tissue, collected at surgery. The receptors were gathered from a female donor with early-stage non-small cell lung cancer.

Note on this clonotype: This beta chain is a stray sequence in a library constructed for alpha chains; its clone size is not meaningful. The rearrangement joins TRBV11-2 to TRBJ2-1; D perhaps matches TRBD2 (5 bases). The germline V and J ends were trimmed by 2 bases and 15 bases, with 17 bases remaining between them. Germline V gene lookup returns CDR1 SGHAT and CDR2 FQNNGV. CDR3 length: 13 residues. The CDR3 loop reads CASSLISGNEVFF. CDR3 nucleotides: TGTGCCAGCAGCTTAATTTCGGGGAATGAGGTGTTCTTC.

Regarding this clonotype: With the library built for alpha chains, this beta chain is off target and its frequency is not meaningful. The chain joins TRBV4-2 to TRBJ2-5; possibly TRBD2 for D (5 bases). The V gene's germline CDR1 is LGHNA and CDR2 YNFKEQ. Trimming pared 4 bases from V and 2 bases from J, leaving 8 bases between. This CDR3 spans 13 amino acids. CDR3: CASSRAVQETQYF. Here the CDR3 DNA reads TGTGCCAGCAGCCGAGCGGTACAAGAGACCCAGTACTTC.

Many counts were recorded for this clonotype. Since it is a stray read in a library aimed at alpha chains, this beta chain has a size that is not meaningful. This rearrangement joins TRBV19 to TRBJ2-7; D possibly corresponds to TRBD2 (5 bases). Trimming shortened V by 6 bases and J by 2 bases, and 11 bases separated the two germline ends. Looked up from germline, CDR1 is LNHDA and CDR2 is SQIVND (reference sequence). The CDR3 loop spans 13 amino acids. This CDR3 reads CASRERNTYEQYF. CDR3 DNA: TGTGCCAGTAGGGAGCGGAATACCTACGAGCAGTACTTC.

Notes on this clonotype: This beta chain came through as a stray read in a library set up for alpha chains, and its size says little. The chain couples TRBV9 to TRBJ2-5; D is uncertain. The V gene's germline CDR1 is SGDLS and CDR2 YYNGEE. CDR3 length equals 13 residues. V was clipped by 0 bases and J by 5 bases, with 8 bases between them. The CDR3 here is CASSVGQLETQYF. Here the CDR3 DNA reads TGTGCCAGCAGCGTAGGACAACTCGAGACCCAGTACTTC.

This clonotype is categorized as medium-sized. In a library made to pick up alpha chains, this beta chain is a stray read with a size that means little. The chain recombines TRBV20-1 with TRBJ2-7; 10 bases are shared with TRBD2. The J segment lost 0 bases and the V segment lost 5 bases, leaving 10 bases of the junction unmatched. This CDR3 comprises 16 residues. The germline CDR1 and CDR2 sequences are DFQATT and SNEGSKA (reference sequence). CDR3 DNA: TGCAGTGCTGGGAGTAGCGGGGGGAAAAGCTCCTACGAGCAGTACTTC. It specifies CSAGSSGGKSSYEQYF.

In this sample, this clonotype turned up many times. This beta chain came through as a stray read in a library set up for alpha chains, and its size says little. V gene TRBV12-3 or TRBV12-4 combines with J gene TRBJ1-5; unclear D gene. The CDR3 has 13 residues. V gave up 6 bases and J gave up 0 bases, with 6 bases separating them. The CDR3 spells CASSPDSNQPQHF. As DNA, the CDR3 is TGTGCCAGCAGCCCCGATAGCAATCAGCCCCAGCATTTT.

In this sample, this clonotype turned up many times. Because this beta chain is a stray read in a library intended to capture alpha chains, its abundance should not be given much weight. V and J are TRBV12-3 or TRBV12-4 and TRBJ2-2; the D is unclear. Trimming took off 1 base at V and 0 bases at J, with 6 bases between the two ends. The CDR3 is made up of 15 amino acids. The CDR3 region is CASSLGVANTGELFF. CDR3 DNA sequence: TGTGCCAGCAGTTTAGGGGTGGCGAACACCGGGGAGCTGTTTTTT.

There are many counts of this clonotype. This beta chain is an unintended read in a library built for alpha chains; its size means little. The CDR3 loop is CSARDAARLGNTIYF. CDR3 nucleotides: TGCAGTGCTAGAGATGCGGCGAGATTGGGAAACACCATATATTTT. The chain carries TRBV20-1 and TRBJ1-3; unclear D gene. The CDR3 totals 15 residues. CDR1 is DFQATT and CDR2 is SNEGSKA in the germline V gene (reference sequence). V was shortened by 0 bases and J by 4 bases, with 13 bases between the two germline ends.

There are a few counts of this clonotype. Since the library was made to target alpha chains, this beta chain is a stray read and its abundance is not meaningful. The chain employs TRBV19 and TRBJ2-1, with 11 bases identical to TRBD2. Germline V gene data show CDR1 as LNHDA and CDR2 as SQIVND (reference sequence). Trimming removed 7 bases from V and 4 bases from J; junction bases left unmatched: 9. The length of the CDR3 is 16 residues. CDR3 nucleotides: TGTGCCAGTACTTCAAGACTAGCGGGAAGGTACAATGAGCAGTTCTTC. As protein: CASTSRLAGRYNEQFF.

The table lists this clonotype with many counts. Since it is a stray read in a library aimed at alpha chains, this beta chain has a size that is not meaningful. The chain carries TRBV4-2 and TRBJ2-2, with no clear D. The germline V and J ends were trimmed by 0 bases and 0 bases, with 8 bases remaining between them. The CDR3 is 16 residues long. Germline V gene sequence: CDR1 LGHNA, CDR2 YNFKEQ. Here the CDR3 DNA reads TGTGCCAGCAGCCAAGAATTAGGAGCGAACACCGGGGAGCTGTTTTTT. Translation: CASSQELGANTGELFF.

As for this clonotype: This could be a read error, since a much larger clone is one nucleotide away. This beta chain was picked up by a library intended for alpha chains and is off target, so its count carries little meaning. The DNA for the CDR3 is TGTGTCAGCAGCTCACAGGGGGCGCGGGGCTACACCTTC. This codes for CVSSSQGARGYTF. This chain uses TRBV7-2 with TRBJ1-2, with 9 bases aligning to TRBD1. The CDR3 spans 13 residues. Germline CDR1 reads SGHTA; CDR2 reads FQGNSA.

This clonotype was seen at least ten times. This beta chain represents an off-target read in a library built for alpha chains; its size is of limited meaning. The CDR3 DNA reads as TGTGCCAGCAGCCTAGGGTCGGGCACAGATACGCAGTATTTT. It codes for CASSLGSGTDTQYF. The gene calls are TRBV11-2 and TRBJ2-3, with unresolved D. The ends were cut back, 5 bases at V and 1 base at J, with 10 bases in the middle. The germline CDR1 and CDR2 sequences are SGHAT and FQNNGV. The CDR3 runs to 14 residues.

Ten or more counts support this clonotype. This beta chain came through as a stray read in a library set up for alpha chains, and its size says little. The chain uses TRBV7-2 and TRBJ2-5; no reliable D call. The V end lost 5 bases, the J end lost 5 bases, and 18 bases lay between the germline ends. This CDR3 contains 15 residues. CDR1 and CDR2 (germline): SGHTA, FQGNSA. CDR3 protein: CASSRLPGPRETQYF. The CDR3 nucleotides read TGTGCCAGCAGCAGACTCCCGGGTCCTCGGGAGACCCAGTACTTC.

This clonotype was detected ten times or more. The library was designed around alpha chains, so this beta chain is a stray read whose abundance carries little weight. CDR3 bases: TGTGCCAGCAGTTACTTCGGGGGAACCAATGAGCAGTTCTTC. It encodes CASSYFGGTNEQFF. V is TRBV6-5 and J is TRBJ2-1; tentatively, D is TRBD2 (6 bases). V gave up 1 base and J gave up 6 bases, with 10 bases separating them. The CDR3 length is 14 residues. Germline V lookup: CDR1 MNHEY, CDR2 SVGAGI.

Worth noting for this clonotype: The library was prepared for alpha chains; this beta chain is a stray read, so its frequency means little. The CDR3 bases are TGCGCCAGCAGCCACAACAGGATGAACACTGAAGCTTTCTTT. Its translation: CASSHNRMNTEAFF. The V and J genes are TRBV4-1 and TRBJ1-1; TRBD1 might be the D (5 bases). V shed 3 bases and J shed 0 bases, with 8 bases lying between them. Germline V gene lookup returns CDR1 MGHRA and CDR2 YSYEKL. This CDR3 is 14 amino acids long.

This clonotype rates as medium-sized. At one boundary the junction diverges from the germline segment, which might be a read error. With the library built for alpha chains, this beta chain is off target and its frequency is not meaningful. The chain is built from TRBV6-1 and TRBJ2-7, with D possibly called TRBD1 or TRBD2 (5 bases each). This CDR3 is 14 amino acids long. Germline V gives CDR1 MNHNS, CDR2 SASEGT. CDR3 in amino acids: CASRDPGALYEQYF. As DNA, the CDR3 is TGTGCCAGCCGTGACCCCGGGGCGCTCTACGAGCAGTACTTC.

This clonotype was seen repeatedly, ten times or more. Little can be read into the size of this beta chain, an off-target read in a library designed for alpha chains. The V gene is TRBV12-1, the J gene TRBJ1-2. TRBV12-1 constitutes a pseudogene. CDR3 length: 15 amino acids. CDR3 nucleotide sequence: TGTGCCAGCAGCTTTATTGGCAGTCTGATTAAAGGCTACACCTTC. Residues: CASSFIGSLIKGYTF.